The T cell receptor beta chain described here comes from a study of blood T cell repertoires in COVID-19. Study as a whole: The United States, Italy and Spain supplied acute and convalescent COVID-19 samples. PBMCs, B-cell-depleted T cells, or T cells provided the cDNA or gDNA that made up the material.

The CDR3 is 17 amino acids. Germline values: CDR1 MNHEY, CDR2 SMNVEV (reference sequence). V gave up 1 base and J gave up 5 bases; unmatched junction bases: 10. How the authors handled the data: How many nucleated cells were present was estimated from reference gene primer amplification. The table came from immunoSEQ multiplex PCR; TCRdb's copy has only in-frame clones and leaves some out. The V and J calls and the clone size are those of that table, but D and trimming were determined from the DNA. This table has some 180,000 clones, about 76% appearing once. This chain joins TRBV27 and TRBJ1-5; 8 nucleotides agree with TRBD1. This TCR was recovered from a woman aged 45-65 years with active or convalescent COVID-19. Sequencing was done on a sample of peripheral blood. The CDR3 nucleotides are TGTGCCAGCAGTTTATTTATGTGGGACAGGTCCCATCAGCCCCAGCATTTT. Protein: CASSLFMWDRSHQPQHF.